This TCR beta chain originates from a study of glioma-infiltrating T cells. Germline CDR1 and CDR2: SGHAT and FQNNGV. The CDR3 has 14 amino acids. V lost 1 base and J 5 bases, leaving 11 bases between the germline ends. There are a few counts of this clonotype. Its antigen remains unknown. Using RNA template, CDR3s of TCR alpha and beta were amplified with iRepertoire arm-PCR. MiXCR was run by TCRdb on the multiplex PCR reads, yielding one entry per CDR3 protein. Of about 89,000 distinct CDR3 sequences listed, roughly 23% are singletons. Findings and limits, study-wide: Above-expected tissue-blood divergence occurred in all gliomas, most in low-grade ones. CDR3 overlap between tissue and blood was very small.

The TCR sequence derives from a human donor with low-grade glioma or glioblastoma, undergoing nonglioma brain surgery, or in good health (not recorded which). J is TRBJ2-5 and V is TRBV11-2; no firm D call. Material: glioma tissue, nonneoplastic brain tissue, or PBMCs (not recorded which). The CDR3 nucleotides are TGTGCCAGCAGCTTAGCTACCGTGGGGGAGACCCAGTACTTC. This encodes CASSLATVGETQYF.